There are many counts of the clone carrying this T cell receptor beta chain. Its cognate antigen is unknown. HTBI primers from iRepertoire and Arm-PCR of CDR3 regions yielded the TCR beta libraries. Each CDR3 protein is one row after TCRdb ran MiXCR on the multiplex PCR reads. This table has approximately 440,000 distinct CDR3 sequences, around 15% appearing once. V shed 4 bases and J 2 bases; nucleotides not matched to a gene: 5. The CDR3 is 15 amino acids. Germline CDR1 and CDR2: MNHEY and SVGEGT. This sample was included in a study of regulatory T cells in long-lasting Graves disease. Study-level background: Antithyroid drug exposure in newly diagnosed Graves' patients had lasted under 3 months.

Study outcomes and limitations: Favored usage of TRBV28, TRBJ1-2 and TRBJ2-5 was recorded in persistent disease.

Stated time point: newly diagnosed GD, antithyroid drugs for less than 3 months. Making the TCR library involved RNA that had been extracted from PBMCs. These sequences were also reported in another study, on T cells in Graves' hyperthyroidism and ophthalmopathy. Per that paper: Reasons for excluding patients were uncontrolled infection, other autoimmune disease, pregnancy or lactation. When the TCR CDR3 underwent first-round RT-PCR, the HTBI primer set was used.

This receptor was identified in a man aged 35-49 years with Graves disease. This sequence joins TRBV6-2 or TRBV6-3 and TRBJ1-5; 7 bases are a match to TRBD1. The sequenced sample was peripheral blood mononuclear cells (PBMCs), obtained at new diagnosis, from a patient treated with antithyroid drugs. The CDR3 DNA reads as TGTGCCAGCAGTTTTCCGGACAGGCGCAATCAGCCCCAGCATTTT. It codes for CASSFPDRRNQPQHF.